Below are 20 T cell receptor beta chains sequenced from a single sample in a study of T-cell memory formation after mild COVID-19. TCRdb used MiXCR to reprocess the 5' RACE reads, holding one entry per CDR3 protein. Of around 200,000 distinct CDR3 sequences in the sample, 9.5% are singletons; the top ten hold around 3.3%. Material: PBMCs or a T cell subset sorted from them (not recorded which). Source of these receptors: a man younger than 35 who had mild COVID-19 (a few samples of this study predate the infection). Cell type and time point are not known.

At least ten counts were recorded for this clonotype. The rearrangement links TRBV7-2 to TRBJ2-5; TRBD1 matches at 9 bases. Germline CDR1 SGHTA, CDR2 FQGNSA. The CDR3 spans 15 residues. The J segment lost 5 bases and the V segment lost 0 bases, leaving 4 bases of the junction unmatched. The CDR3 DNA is TGTGCCAGCAGCTTAGCGCTGGGGACAGGGGAGACCCAGTACTTC. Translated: CASSLALGTGETQYF. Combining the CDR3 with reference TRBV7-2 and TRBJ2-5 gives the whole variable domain GAGVSQSPSNKVTEKGKDVELRCDPISGHTALYWYRQSLGQGLEFLIYFQGNSAPDKSGLPSDRFSAERTGGSVSTLTIQRTQQEDSAVYLCASSLALGTGETQYFGPGTRLLVL.

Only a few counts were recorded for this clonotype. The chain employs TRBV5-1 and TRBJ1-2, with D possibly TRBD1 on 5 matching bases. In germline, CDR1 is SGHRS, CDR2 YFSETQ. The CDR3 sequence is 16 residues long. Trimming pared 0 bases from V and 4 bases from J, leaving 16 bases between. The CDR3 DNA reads TGCGCCAGCAGCTTGGAAAGCCCCCGGGGGATCTATGGCTACACCTTC. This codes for CASSLESPRGIYGYTF.

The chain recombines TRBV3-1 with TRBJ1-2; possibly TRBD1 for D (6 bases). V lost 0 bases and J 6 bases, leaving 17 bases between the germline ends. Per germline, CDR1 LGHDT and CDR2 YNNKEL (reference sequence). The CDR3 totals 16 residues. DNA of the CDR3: TGTGCCAGCAGCCAAGAAGTTTCGAGGACAGTCAATGGCTACACCTTC. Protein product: CASSQEVSRTVNGYTF.

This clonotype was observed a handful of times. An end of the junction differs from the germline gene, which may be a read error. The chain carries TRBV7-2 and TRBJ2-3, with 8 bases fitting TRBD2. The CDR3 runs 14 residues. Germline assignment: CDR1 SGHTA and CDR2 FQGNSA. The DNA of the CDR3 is TGTGCCACCAGCGGGGGCTCTGGCACAGATACGCAGTATTTT. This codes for CATSGGSGTDTQYF.

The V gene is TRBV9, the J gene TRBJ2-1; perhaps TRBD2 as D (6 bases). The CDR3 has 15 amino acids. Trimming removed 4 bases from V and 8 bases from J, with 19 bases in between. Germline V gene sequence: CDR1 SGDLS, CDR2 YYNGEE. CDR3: CASSQVSAPGDEQFF. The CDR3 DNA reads TGTGCCAGCAGCCAGGTCTCAGCTCCGGGGGATGAGCAGTTCTTC.

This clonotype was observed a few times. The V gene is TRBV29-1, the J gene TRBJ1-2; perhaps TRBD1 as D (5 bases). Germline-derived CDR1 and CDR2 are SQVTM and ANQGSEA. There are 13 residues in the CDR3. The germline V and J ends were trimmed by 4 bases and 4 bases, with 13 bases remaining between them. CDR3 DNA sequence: TGCAGCGTTGGAGAAGGAAGGGGCTATGGCTACACCTTC. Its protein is CSVGEGRGYGYTF.

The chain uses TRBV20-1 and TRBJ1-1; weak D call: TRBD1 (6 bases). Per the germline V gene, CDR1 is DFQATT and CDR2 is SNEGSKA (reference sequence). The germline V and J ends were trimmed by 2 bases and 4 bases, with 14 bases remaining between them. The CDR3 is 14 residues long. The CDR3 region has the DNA TGCAGTGCTAGACCCACGGCCAGGGGCACTGAAGCTTTCTTT. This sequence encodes CSARPTARGTEAFF.

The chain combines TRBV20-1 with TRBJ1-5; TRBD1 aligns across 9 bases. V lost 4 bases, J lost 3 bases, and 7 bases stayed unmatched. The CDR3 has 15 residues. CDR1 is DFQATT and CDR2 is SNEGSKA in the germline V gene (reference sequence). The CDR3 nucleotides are TGCAGTGCTACGAGTCTACAGGGGGCCAATCAGCCCCAGCATTTT. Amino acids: CSATSLQGANQPQHF.

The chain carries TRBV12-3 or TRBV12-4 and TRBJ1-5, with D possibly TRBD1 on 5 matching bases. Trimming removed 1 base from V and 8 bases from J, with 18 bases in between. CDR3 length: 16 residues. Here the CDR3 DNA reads TGTGCCAGCAGTTTAGTATTGGGGGGGGGTATAGAGCCCCAGCATTTT. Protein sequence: CASSLVLGGGIEPQHF.

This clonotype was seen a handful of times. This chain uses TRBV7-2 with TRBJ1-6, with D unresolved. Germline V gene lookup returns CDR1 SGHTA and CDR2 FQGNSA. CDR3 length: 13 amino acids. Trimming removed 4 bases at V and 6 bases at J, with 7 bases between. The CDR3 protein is CASSSLFNSPLHF. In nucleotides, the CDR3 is TGTGCCAGCAGCTCCCTTTTTAATTCACCCCTCCACTTT. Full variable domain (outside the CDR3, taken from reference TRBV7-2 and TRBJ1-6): GAGVSQSPSNKVTEKGKDVELRCDPISGHTALYWYRQSLGQGLEFLIYFQGNSAPDKSGLPSDRFSAERTGGSVSTLTIQRTQQEDSAVYLCASSSLFNSPLHFGNGTRLTVT.

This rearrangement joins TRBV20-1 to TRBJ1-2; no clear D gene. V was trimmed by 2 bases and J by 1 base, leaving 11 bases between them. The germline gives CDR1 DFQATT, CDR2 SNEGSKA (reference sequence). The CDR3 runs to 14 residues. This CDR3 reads CSARSPAVNYGYTF. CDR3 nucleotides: TGCAGTGCTAGATCCCCTGCGGTTAACTATGGCTACACCTTC.

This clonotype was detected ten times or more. CDR3 loop: CASSRLTPQETQYF. CDR3 nucleotide sequence: TGTGCCAGCAGCCGACTAACACCACAAGAGACCCAGTACTTC. The chain joins TRBV2 to TRBJ2-5; weak D call: TRBD2 (5 bases). From germline, CDR1 is SNHLY and CDR2 FYNNEI. CDR3 length: 14 amino acids. V was shortened by 6 bases and J by 2 bases, with 13 bases between the two germline ends.

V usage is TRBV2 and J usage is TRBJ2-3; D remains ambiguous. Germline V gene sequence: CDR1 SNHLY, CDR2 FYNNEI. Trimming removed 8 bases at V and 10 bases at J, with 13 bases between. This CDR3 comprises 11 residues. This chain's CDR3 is CASVLGKAQYF. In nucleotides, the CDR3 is TGTGCCAGCGTCCTGGGGAAGGCGCAGTATTTT.

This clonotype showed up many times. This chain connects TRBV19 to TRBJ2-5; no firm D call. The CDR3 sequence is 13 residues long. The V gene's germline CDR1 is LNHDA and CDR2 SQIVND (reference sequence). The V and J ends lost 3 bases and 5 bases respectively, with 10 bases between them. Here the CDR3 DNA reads TGTGCCAGTAGTATCTCCCTGCGGGAGACCCAGTACTTC. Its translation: CASSISLRETQYF.

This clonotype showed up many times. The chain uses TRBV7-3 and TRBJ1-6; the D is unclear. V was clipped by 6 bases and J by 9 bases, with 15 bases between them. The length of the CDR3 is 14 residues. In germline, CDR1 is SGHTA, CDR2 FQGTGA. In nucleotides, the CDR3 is TGTGCCAGCAGTTTGGGTTCGGGAAGTTCACCCCTCCACTTT. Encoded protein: CASSLGSGSSPLHF.

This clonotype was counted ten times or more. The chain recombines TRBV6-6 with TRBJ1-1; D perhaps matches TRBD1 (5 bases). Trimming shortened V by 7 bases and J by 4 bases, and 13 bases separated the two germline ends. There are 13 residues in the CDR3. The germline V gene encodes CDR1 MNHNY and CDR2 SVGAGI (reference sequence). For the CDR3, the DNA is TGTGCCAGCAAGGAGGGGCGCGTCACTGAAGCTTTCTTT. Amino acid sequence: CASKEGRVTEAFF.

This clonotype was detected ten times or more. The CDR3 DNA sequence: TGTGCCAGCAGACCGACAGGATCTTACGAGCAGTACGTC. Encoded protein: CASRPTGSYEQYV. V is TRBV6-5 and J is TRBJ2-7; weak D call: TRBD1 (6 bases). CDR1 MNHEY and CDR2 SVGAGI come from the germline V gene. The germline V and J ends were trimmed by 6 bases and 4 bases, with 13 bases remaining between them. The length of the CDR3 is 13 residues.

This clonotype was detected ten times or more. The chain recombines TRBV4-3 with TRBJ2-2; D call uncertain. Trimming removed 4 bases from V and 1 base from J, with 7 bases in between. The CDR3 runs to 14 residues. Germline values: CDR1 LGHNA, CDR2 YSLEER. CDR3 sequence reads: CASSLTVNTGELFF. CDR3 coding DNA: TGCGCCAGCAGCCTCACGGTGAACACCGGGGAGCTGTTTTTT.

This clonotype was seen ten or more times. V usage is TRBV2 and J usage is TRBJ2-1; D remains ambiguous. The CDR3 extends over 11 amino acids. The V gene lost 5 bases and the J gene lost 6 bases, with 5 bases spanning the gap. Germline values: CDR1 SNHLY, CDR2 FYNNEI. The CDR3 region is CASSFPNEQFF. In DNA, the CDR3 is TGTGCCAGCAGTTTTCCCAATGAGCAGTTCTTC.

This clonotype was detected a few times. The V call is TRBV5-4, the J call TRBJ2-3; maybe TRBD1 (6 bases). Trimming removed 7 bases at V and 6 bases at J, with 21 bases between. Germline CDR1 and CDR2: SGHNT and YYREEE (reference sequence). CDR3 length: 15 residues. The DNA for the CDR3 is TGTGCCAGCCGCATCTATTCAGGGGCCGGGGATACGCAGTATTTT. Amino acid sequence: CASRIYSGAGDTQYF.